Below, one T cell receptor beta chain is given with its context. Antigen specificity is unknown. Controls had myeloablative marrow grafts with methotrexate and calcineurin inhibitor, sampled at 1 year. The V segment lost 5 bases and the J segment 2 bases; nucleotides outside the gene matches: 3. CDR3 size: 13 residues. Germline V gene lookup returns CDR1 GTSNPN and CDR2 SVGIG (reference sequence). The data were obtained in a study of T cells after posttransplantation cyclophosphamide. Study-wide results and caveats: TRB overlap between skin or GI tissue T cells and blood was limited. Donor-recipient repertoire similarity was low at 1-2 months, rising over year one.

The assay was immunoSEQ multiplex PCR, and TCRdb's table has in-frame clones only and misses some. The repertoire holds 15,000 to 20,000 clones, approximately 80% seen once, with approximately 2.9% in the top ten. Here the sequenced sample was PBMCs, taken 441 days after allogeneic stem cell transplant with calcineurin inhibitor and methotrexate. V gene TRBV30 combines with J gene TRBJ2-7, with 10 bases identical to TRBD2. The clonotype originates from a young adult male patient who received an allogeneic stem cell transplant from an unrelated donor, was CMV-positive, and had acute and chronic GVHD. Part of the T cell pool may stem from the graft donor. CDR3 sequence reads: CAWGLADTYEQYF. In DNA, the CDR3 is TGTGCCTGGGGACTAGCGGATACCTACGAGCAGTACTTC.